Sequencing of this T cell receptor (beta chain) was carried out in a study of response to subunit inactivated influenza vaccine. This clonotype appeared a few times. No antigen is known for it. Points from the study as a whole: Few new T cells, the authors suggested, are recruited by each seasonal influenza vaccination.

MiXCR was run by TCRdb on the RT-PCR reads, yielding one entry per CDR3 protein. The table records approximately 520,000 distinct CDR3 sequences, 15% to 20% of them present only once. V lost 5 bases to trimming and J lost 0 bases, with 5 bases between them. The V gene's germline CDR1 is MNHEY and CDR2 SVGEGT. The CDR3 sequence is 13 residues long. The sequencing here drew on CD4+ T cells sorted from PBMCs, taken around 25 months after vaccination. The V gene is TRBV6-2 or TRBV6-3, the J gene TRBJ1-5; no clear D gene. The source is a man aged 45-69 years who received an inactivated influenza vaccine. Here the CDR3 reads CASSMNSNQPQHF. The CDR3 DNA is TGTGCCAGCAGTATGAATAGCAATCAGCCCCAGCATTTT.